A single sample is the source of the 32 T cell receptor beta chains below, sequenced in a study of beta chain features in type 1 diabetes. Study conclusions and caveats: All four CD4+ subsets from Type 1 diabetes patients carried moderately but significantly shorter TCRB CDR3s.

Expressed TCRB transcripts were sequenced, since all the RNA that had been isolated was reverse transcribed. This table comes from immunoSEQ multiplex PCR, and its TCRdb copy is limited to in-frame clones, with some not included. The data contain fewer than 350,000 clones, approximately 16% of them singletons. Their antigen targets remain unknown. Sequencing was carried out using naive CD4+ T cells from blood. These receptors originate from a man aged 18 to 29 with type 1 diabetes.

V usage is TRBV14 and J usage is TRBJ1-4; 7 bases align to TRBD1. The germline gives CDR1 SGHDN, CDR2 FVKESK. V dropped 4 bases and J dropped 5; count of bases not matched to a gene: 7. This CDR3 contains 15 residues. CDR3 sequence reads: CASSRGDSTNEKLFF. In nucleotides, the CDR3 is TGTGCCAGCAGCCGGGGGGACAGTACGAATGAAAAACTGTTTTTT.

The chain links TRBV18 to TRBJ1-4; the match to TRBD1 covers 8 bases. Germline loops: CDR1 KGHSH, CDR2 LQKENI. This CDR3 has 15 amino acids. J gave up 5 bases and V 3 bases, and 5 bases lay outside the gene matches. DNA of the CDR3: TGTGCCAGCTCACCTCCGGGACAGGCGAATGAAAAACTGTTTTTT. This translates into CASSPPGQANEKLFF.

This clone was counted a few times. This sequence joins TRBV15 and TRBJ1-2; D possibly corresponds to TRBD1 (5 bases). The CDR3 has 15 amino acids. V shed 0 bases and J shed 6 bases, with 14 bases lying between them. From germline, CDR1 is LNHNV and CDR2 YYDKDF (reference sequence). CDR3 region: CATSRDGRDLNGYTF. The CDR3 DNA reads TGTGCCACCAGCAGAGATGGCAGGGACTTGAATGGCTACACCTTC.

This CDR3 is CASSTRELAETQYF. CDR3 DNA: TGTGCCAGCAGCACCCGGGAGTTAGCGGAGACCCAGTACTTC. The chain combines TRBV7-9 with TRBJ2-5; D is possibly TRBD2 (6 bases). CDR1 is SEHNR, CDR2 FQNEAQ, per germline (reference sequence). The CDR3 is made up of 14 amino acids. The V and J ends lost 5 bases and 5 bases respectively, with 15 bases between them.

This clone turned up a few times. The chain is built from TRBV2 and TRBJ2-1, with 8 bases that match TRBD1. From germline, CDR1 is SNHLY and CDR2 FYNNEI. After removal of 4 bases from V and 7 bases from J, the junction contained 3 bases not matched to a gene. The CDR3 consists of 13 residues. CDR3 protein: CASSGTGKNEQFF. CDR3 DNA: TGTGCCAGCAGTGGGACAGGGAAGAATGAGCAGTTCTTC.

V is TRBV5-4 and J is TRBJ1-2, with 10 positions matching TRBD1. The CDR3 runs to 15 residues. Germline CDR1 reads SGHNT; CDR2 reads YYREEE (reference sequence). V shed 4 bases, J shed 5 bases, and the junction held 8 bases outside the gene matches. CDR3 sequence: CASSAGGTGAYGYTF. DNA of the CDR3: TGTGCCAGCAGCGCAGGTGGGACAGGGGCTTATGGCTACACCTTC.

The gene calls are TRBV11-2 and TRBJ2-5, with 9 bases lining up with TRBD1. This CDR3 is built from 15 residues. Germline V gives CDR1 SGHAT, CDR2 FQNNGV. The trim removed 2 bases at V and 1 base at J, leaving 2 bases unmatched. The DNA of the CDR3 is TGTGCCAGCAGCTTATCGACAGGGGGCCAAGAGACCCAGTACTTC. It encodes CASSLSTGGQETQYF.

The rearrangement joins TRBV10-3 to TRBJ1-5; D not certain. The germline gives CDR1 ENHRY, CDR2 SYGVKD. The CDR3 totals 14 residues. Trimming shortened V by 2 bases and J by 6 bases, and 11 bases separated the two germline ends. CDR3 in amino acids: CAISERTEGQPQHF. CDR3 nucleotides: TGTGCCATCAGTGAGAGGACGGAGGGTCAGCCCCAGCATTTT.

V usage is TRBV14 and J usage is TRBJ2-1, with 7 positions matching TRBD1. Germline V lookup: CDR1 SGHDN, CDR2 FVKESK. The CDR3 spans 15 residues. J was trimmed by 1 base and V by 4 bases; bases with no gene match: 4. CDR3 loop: CASSLQGWSYNEQFF. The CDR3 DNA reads TGTGCCAGCAGCCTACAGGGGTGGTCCTACAATGAGCAGTTCTTC.

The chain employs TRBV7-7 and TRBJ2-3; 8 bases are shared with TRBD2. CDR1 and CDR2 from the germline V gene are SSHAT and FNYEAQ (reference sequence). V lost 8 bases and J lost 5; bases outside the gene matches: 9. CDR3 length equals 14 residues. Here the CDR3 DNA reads TGTGCCAGCTCCTGGGGGACTAGAGGAGATACGCAGTATTTT. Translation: CASSWGTRGDTQYF. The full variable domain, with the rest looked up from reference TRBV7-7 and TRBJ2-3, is GAGVSQSPRYKVTKRGQDVTLRCDPISSHATLYWYQQALGQGPEFLTYFNYEAQPDKSGLPSDRFSAERPEGSISTLTIQRTEQRDSAMYRCASSWGTRGDTQYFGPGTRLTVL.

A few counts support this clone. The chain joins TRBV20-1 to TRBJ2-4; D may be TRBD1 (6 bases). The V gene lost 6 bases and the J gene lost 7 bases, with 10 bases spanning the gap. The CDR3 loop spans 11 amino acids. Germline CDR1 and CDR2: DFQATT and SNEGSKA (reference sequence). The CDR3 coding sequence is TGCAGTGCCACCGACAGGAACATTCAGTACTTC. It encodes CSATDRNIQYF.

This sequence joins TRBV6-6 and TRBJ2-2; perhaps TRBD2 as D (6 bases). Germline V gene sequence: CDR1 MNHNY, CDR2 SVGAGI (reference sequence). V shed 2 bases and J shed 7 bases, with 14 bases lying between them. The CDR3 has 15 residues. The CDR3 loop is CASSYPRDFRGELFF. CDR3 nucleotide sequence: TGTGCCAGCAGTTACCCAAGGGACTTTCGCGGGGAGCTGTTTTTT.

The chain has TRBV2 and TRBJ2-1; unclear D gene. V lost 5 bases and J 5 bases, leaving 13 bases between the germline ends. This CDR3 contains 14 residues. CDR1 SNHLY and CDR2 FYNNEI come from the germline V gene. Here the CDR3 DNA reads TGTGCCAGCAGTCCTCCCAGGCGTAACAATGAGCAGTTCTTC. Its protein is CASSPPRRNNEQFF.

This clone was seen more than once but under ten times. CDR3 bases: TGTGCCAGTCTCCGAGACCACAGCGGGAACTCCGGTGATACGCAGTATTTT. This translates into CASLRDHSGNSGDTQYF. V is TRBV19 and J is TRBJ2-3; TRBD2 matches at 7 bases. V lost 8 bases to trimming and J lost 6 bases; unmatched junction nucleotides: 20. The CDR3 loop spans 17 amino acids. The V gene's germline CDR1 is LNHDA and CDR2 SQIVND (reference sequence).

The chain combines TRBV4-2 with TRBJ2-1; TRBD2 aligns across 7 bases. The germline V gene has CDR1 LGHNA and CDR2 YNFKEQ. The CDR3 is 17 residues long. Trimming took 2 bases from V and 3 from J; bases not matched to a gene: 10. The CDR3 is CASSQFTGTMDYNEQFF. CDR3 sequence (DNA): TGTGCCAGCAGCCAATTCACCGGGACTATGGACTACAATGAGCAGTTCTTC.

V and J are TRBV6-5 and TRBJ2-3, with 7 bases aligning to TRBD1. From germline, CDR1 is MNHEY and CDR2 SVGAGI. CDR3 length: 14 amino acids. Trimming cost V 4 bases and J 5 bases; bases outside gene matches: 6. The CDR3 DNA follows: TGTGCCAGCAGTTGGACAGGCCGGGGAGATACGCAGTATTTT. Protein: CASSWTGRGDTQYF.

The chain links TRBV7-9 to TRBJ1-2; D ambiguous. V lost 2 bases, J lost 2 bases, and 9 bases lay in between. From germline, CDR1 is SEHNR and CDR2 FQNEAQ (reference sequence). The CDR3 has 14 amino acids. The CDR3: CASSLSTGNYGYTF. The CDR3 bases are TGTGCCAGCAGCTTAAGTACGGGGAACTATGGCTACACCTTC.

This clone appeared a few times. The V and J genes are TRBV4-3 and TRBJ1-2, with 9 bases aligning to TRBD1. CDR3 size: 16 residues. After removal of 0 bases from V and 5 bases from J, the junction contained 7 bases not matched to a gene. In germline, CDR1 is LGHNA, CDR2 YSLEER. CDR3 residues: CASSQDGRTGAYGYTF. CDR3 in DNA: TGCGCCAGCAGCCAAGATGGAAGGACAGGGGCTTATGGCTACACCTTC.

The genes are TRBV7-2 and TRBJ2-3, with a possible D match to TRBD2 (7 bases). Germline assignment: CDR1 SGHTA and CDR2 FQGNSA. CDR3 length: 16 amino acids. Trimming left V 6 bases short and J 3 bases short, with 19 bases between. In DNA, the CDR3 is TGTGCCAGCAGGTCGAGAGGGGGGGATCCAACAGATACGCAGTATTTT. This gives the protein CASRSRGGDPTDTQYF.

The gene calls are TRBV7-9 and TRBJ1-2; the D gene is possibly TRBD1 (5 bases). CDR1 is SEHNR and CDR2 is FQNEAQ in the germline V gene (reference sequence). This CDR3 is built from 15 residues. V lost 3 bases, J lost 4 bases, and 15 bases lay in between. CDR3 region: CASSLGEGRLYGYTF. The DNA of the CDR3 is TGTGCCAGCAGCTTGGGGGAGGGACGGCTCTATGGCTACACCTTC. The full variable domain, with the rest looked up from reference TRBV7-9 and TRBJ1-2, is DTGVSQNPRHKITKRGQNVTFRCDPISEHNRLYWYRQTLGQGPEFLTYFQNEAQLEKSRLLSDRFSAERPKGSFSTLEIQRTEQGDSAMYLCASSLGEGRLYGYTFGSGTRLTVV.

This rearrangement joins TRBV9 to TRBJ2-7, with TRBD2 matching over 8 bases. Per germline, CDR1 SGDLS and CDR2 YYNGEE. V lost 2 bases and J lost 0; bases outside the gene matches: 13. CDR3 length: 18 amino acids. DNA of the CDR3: TGTGCCAGCAGCGTCCCCTTTTGGAGCGGGAGTTTCTCCTACGAGCAGTACTTC. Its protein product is CASSVPFWSGSFSYEQYF.

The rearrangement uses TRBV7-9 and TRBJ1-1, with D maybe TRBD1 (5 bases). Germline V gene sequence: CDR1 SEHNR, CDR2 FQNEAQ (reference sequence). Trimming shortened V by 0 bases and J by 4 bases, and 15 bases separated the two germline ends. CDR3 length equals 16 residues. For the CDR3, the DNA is TGTGCCAGCAGCTTAGCACGGGGGAAGTTGAGCACTGAAGCTTTCTTT. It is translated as CASSLARGKLSTEAFF.

The CDR3 DNA is TGCGCCAGCACTCTAACAGAGTACACTGAAGCTTTCTTT. Translated: CASTLTEYTEAFF. V usage is TRBV5-1 and J usage is TRBJ1-1; D is unclear. The CDR3 length is 13 residues. Between the trimmed V and J ends, which lost 6 bases and 3 bases, there was a span of 12 bases. From germline, CDR1 is SGHRS and CDR2 YFSETQ.

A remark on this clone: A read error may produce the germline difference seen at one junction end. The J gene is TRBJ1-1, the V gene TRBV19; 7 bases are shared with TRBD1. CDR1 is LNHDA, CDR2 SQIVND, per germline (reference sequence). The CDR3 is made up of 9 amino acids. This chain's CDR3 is CASSNRGDF. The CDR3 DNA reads TGTGCCAGTAGTAACAGGGGTGACTTT.

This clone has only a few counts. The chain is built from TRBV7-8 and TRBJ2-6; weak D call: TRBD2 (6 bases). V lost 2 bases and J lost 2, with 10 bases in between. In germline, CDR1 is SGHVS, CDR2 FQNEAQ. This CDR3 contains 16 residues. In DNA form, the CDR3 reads TGTGCCAGCAGCTTACGATGGGGGGCTGGGGCCAACGTCCTGACTTTC. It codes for CASSLRWGAGANVLTF.

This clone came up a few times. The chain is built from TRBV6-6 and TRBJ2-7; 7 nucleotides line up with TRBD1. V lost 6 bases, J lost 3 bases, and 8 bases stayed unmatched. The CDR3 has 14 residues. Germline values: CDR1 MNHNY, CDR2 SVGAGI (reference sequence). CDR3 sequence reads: CASSPDRANYEQYF. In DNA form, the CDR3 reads TGTGCCAGCAGCCCAGACAGGGCAAACTACGAGCAGTACTTC.

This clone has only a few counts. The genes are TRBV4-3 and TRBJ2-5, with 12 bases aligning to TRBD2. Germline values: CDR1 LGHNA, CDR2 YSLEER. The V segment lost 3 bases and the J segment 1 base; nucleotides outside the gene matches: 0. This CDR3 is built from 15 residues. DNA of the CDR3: TGCGCCAGCAGCCAGACTAGCGGGGGCCAAGAGACCCAGTACTTC. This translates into CASSQTSGGQETQYF.

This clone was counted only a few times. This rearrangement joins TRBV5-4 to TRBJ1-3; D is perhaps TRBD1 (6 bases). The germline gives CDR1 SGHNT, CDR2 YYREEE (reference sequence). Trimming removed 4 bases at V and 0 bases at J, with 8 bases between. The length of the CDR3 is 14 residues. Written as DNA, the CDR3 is TGTGCCAGCAGCCTGGACAGCTCTGGAAACACCATATATTTT. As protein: CASSLDSSGNTIYF.

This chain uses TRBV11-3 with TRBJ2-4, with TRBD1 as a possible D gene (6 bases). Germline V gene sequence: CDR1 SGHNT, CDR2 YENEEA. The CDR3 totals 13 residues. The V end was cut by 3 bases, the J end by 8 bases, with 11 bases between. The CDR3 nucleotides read TGTGCCAGCAGCTTCCTCAGGGGACACATTCAGTACTTC. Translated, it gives CASSFLRGHIQYF.

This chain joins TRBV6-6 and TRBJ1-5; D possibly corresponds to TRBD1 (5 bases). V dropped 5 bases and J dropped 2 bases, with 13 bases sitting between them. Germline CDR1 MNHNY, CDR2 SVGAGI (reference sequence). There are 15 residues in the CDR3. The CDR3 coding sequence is TGTGCCAGCAGTCCCACGGGGGGGGGCAATCAGCCCCAGCATTTT. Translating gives CASSPTGGGNQPQHF.

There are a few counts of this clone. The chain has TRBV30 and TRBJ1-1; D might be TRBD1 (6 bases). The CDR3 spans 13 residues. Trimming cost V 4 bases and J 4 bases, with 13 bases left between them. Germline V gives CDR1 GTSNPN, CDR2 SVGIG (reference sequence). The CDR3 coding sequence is TGTGCCTGGACACGGGGACACTCCACTGAAGCTTTCTTT. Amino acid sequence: CAWTRGHSTEAFF.

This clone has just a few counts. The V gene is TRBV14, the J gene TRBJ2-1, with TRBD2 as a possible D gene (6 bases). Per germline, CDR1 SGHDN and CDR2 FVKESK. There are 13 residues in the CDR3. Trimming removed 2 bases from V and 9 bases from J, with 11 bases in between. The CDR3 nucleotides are TGTGCCAGCAGCCAACGACTAGAGGCTGAGCAGTTCTTC. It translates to CASSQRLEAEQFF.